The 20 T cell receptor beta chains listed next were all sequenced from one sample in a study of CD8+ T cells in alopecia areata. Following extraction, RNA underwent reverse transcription to cDNA, which served as the sequencing template. Generated by immunoSEQ multiplex PCR, the TCRdb table keeps only in-frame clones and is missing some. The sample comprises about 180,000 clones, about 61% of which are singletons, and under 20% rests with the top ten. The treatment here: oral pan-JAK inhibitor, 5-10 mg twice daily. The specimen comprised CD4+ T cells sorted from blood, sampled at roughly week 58, from a patient treated with tofacitinib. The origin of the receptors is a human donor with alopecia areata.

The J gene is TRBJ2-1, the V gene TRBV11-2; either TRBD1 or TRBD2 may supply D (5 bases each). Trimming removed 4 bases from V and 3 bases from J, with 10 bases in between. Germline CDR1 SGHAT, CDR2 FQNNGV. There are 14 residues in the CDR3. CDR3 residues: CASSWSGSYNEQFF. The DNA of the CDR3 is TGTGCCAGCAGCTGGTCAGGGAGCTACAATGAGCAGTTCTTC.

The chain uses TRBV30 and TRBJ2-1; 8 bases align to TRBD2. V lost 3 bases and J lost 9; bases outside the gene matches: 13. CDR3 length equals 15 residues. Germline V lookup: CDR1 GTSNPN, CDR2 SVGIG (reference sequence). CDR3 sequence reads: CAWRANSGVNGEQFF. CDR3 nucleotides: TGTGCCTGGAGGGCGAATAGCGGGGTAAACGGTGAGCAGTTCTTC.

This clone was seen a handful of times. The chain uses TRBV25-1 and TRBJ2-1; D possibly matches TRBD1 or TRBD2 (7 bases each). Germline values: CDR1 MGHDK, CDR2 SYGVNS. This CDR3 is built from 15 residues. V was cut by 3 bases and J by 8 bases, with 17 bases left in between. CDR3 in amino acids: CASSEEGRGPDEQFF. For the CDR3, the DNA is TGTGCCAGCAGTGAGGAGGGGAGGGGGCCGGATGAGCAGTTCTTC.

This chain joins TRBV25-1 and TRBJ1-1; D possibly corresponds to TRBD1 (6 bases). Germline values: CDR1 MGHDK, CDR2 SYGVNS. With 2 bases removed from V and 5 bases from J, the gap between germline ends came to 18 bases. The CDR3 length is 16 residues. The CDR3 region is CASSEVEGGAKTEAFF. CDR3 sequence (DNA): TGTGCCAGCAGTGAAGTAGAGGGGGGAGCGAAGACTGAAGCTTTCTTT.

The CDR3 region is CASGRDRVSYEQYF. The CDR3 DNA follows: TGCGCCAGCGGCCGGGACAGGGTCTCCTACGAGCAGTACTTC. The chain is built from TRBV23-1 and TRBJ2-7; TRBD1 matches 9 bases. TRBV23-1 has ORF status, its function being uncertain. The CDR3 consists of 14 residues. Trimming at V came to 8 bases and at J to 0 bases, leaving 5 bases not matched to a gene.

The chain uses TRBV29-1 and TRBJ1-2, with TRBD1 matching 10 bases. Germline V CDR1 and CDR2: SQVTM, ANQGSEA. This CDR3 comprises 15 residues. The V and J ends lost 6 bases and 4 bases, in that order; junction bases with no gene match: 11. CDR3 in amino acids: CSVRDRGFLGYGYTF. The CDR3 nucleotides read TGCAGCGTCCGGGACAGGGGTTTTTTGGGCTATGGCTACACCTTC.

The J gene is TRBJ1-1, the V gene TRBV29-1, with 7 nucleotides matching TRBD1. The CDR3 contains 13 residues. The V gene's germline CDR1 is SQVTM and CDR2 ANQGSEA. Trimming took 5 bases from V and 5 from J; bases not matched to a gene: 8. The CDR3, as DNA: TGCAGCGTTTGGAAGGGGGCGAGTACTGAAGCTTTCTTT. This encodes CSVWKGASTEAFF.

J is TRBJ1-5 and V is TRBV4-1; D not resolved. This CDR3 is built from 14 residues. Trimming left V 0 bases short and J 7 bases short, with 10 bases between. CDR1 and CDR2 (germline): MGHRA, YSYEKL. The CDR3 region has the DNA TGCGCCAGCAGCCAAGATCGGGGTAACCAGCCCCAGCATTTT. Translation gives CASSQDRGNQPQHF.

The rearrangement joins TRBV5-1 to TRBJ2-4; 10 bases are shared with TRBD2. The CDR3 sequence is 16 residues long. Germline lookup yields CDR1 SGHRS and CDR2 YFSETQ. V dropped 4 bases and J dropped 1; count of bases not matched to a gene: 5. The CDR3: CASSKTSGVAKNIQYF. For the CDR3, the DNA is TGCGCCAGCAGCAAAACTAGCGGGGTGGCCAAAAACATTCAGTACTTC.

This clone appeared a few times. Other DNA sequences from this sample encode an identical CDR3 as well. The chain uses TRBV30 and TRBJ2-3, with 7 bases that match TRBD1. V lost 0 bases and J lost 4; bases outside the gene matches: 7. Germline V lookup: CDR1 GTSNPN, CDR2 SVGIG (reference sequence). The CDR3 loop spans 15 amino acids. The CDR3 here is CAWSVLEGAADTQYF. In DNA form, the CDR3 reads TGTGCCTGGAGTGTACTAGAGGGGGCGGCAGATACGCAGTATTTT.

Only a few counts were recorded for this clone. This chain connects TRBV5-6 to TRBJ1-2; TRBD1 agrees at 7 bases. Germline values: CDR1 SGHDT, CDR2 YYEEEE. With V trimmed by 1 base and J by 6 bases, 9 bases remained unmatched. The CDR3 consists of 15 residues. CDR3 DNA sequence: TGTGCCAGCAGCTTGATTGGAGGGGGCGATGATGGCTACACCTTC. This gives the protein CASSLIGGGDDGYTF.

The rearrangement links TRBV6-5 to TRBJ2-1; 13 nucleotides line up with TRBD2. V lost 6 bases, J lost 10 bases, and 0 bases stayed unmatched. CDR3 length: 12 amino acids. Germline CDR1 is MNHEY and CDR2 is SVGAGI. In nucleotides, the CDR3 is TGTGCCAGCAGGGGACTAGCGGGAGAGCAGTTCTTC. It encodes CASRGLAGEQFF.

The chain has TRBV7-2 and TRBJ2-5, with D perhaps being TRBD1 or TRBD2 (5 bases each). The ends were cut back, 1 base at V and 4 bases at J, with 10 bases in the middle. The germline gives CDR1 SGHTA, CDR2 FQGNSA. The length of the CDR3 is 14 residues. For the CDR3, the DNA is TGTGCCAGCAGCTTAGGCCCGGGGCGAGAGACCCAGTACTTC. Amino acid sequence: CASSLGPGRETQYF. Using reference TRBV7-2 and TRBJ2-5 for the parts outside the CDR3, the full variable domain is GAGVSQSPSNKVTEKGKDVELRCDPISGHTALYWYRQSLGQGLEFLIYFQGNSAPDKSGLPSDRFSAERTGGSVSTLTIQRTQQEDSAVYLCASSLGPGRETQYFGPGTRLLVL.

The chain is built from TRBV9 and TRBJ1-1; a possible D gene is TRBD1 (6 bases). The CDR3 is made up of 18 amino acids. Germline CDR1 reads SGDLS; CDR2 reads YYNGEE. Trimming removed 0 bases from V and 1 base from J, with 19 bases in between. The DNA of the CDR3 is TGTGCCAGCAGCGTAGGCCAAGGGCAGGGGATAGGGAACACTGAAGCTTTCTTT. Translated, it gives CASSVGQGQGIGNTEAFF.

The genes are TRBV25-1 and TRBJ2-3; D is undetermined. The germline V gene encodes CDR1 MGHDK and CDR2 SYGVNS. The V and J ends lost 5 bases and 4 bases respectively, with 10 bases between them. The CDR3 extends over 13 amino acids. The CDR3: CASSIIGADTQYF. In DNA, the CDR3 is TGTGCCAGCAGTATAATTGGGGCAGATACGCAGTATTTT.

The genes are TRBV7-2 and TRBJ2-3; D perhaps matches TRBD1 (5 bases). The germline gives CDR1 SGHTA, CDR2 FQGNSA. Trimming stripped 4 bases from V and 2 bases from J, with 13 bases between. This CDR3 is built from 15 residues. The chain's CDR3 is CASSSSRVFTDTQYF. The CDR3 DNA reads TGTGCCAGCAGCTCCAGCAGGGTATTCACAGATACGCAGTATTTT.

This chain's CDR3 is CAIRERGGQETQYF. The CDR3 DNA sequence: TGTGCCATCAGAGAACGGGGGGGGCAAGAGACCCAGTACTTC. The chain combines TRBV10-3 with TRBJ2-5; TRBD2 matches at 8 bases. Unmatched junction bases numbered 5, after V lost 6 bases and J lost 2 bases. Per germline, CDR1 ENHRY and CDR2 SYGVKD. The CDR3 spans 14 residues.

J is TRBJ1-1 and V is TRBV7-9; D unclear. CDR3 size: 15 residues. Germline V CDR1 and CDR2: SEHNR, FQNEAQ (reference sequence). Trimming took off 2 bases at V and 0 bases at J, with 10 bases between the two ends. The CDR3 sequence: CASSLFFGLNTEAFF. The CDR3, as DNA: TGTGCCAGCAGCTTATTCTTCGGCCTGAACACTGAAGCTTTCTTT. The entire variable domain, with the rest obtained from reference TRBV7-9 and TRBJ1-1, is as follows: DTGVSQNPRHKITKRGQNVTFRCDPISEHNRLYWYRQTLGQGPEFLTYFQNEAQLEKSRLLSDRFSAERPKGSFSTLEIQRTEQGDSAMYLCASSLFFGLNTEAFFGQGTRLTVV.

Only a few counts were recorded for this clone. The chain links TRBV29-1 to TRBJ2-7, with D possibly being TRBD1 (6 bases). This CDR3 spans 11 amino acids. Trimming left V 2 bases short and J 5 bases short, with 7 bases between. CDR1 SQVTM and CDR2 ANQGSEA come from the germline V gene. The CDR3 coding sequence is TGCAGCGTTGAAAAGGGGGACGAGCAGTACTTC. This translates into CSVEKGDEQYF.

This chain joins TRBV2 and TRBJ1-2, with D tentatively TRBD1 (5 bases). The CDR3 is made up of 14 amino acids. V was clipped by 2 bases and J by 7 bases, with 14 bases between them. Germline CDR1 reads SNHLY; CDR2 reads FYNNEI. CDR3 in amino acids: CASSEQQGRSGYTF. CDR3 nucleotides: TGTGCCAGCAGTGAACAGCAGGGAAGGTCTGGCTACACCTTC. Full variable domain (outside the CDR3, taken from reference TRBV2 and TRBJ1-2): EPEVTQTPSHQVTQMGQEVILRCVPISNHLYFYWYRQILGQKVEFLVSFYNNEISEKSEIFDDQFSVERPDGSNFTLKIRSTKLEDSAMYFCASSEQQGRSGYTFGSGTRLTVV.